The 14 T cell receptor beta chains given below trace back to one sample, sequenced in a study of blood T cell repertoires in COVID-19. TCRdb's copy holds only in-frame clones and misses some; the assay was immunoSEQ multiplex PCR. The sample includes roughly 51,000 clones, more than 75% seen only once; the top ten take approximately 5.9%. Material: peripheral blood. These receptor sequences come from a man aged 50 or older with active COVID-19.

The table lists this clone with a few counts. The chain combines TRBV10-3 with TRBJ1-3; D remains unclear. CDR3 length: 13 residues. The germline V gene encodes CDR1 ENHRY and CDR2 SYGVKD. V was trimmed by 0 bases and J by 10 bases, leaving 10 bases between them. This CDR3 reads CAISESSGSTIYF. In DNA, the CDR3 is TGTGCCATCAGTGAGTCGAGTGGTAGTACCATATATTTT.

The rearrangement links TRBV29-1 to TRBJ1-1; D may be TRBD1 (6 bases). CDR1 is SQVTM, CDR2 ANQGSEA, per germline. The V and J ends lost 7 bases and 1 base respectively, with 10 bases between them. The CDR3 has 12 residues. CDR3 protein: CSASDRNTEAFF. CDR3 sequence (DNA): TGCAGCGCCTCGGACAGGAACACTGAAGCTTTCTTT.

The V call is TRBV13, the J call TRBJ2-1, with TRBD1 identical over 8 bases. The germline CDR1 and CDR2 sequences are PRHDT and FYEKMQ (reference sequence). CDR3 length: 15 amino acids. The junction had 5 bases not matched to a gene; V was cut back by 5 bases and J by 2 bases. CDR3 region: CASSPDRGPYNEQFF. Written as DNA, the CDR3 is TGTGCCAGCAGCCCTGACAGGGGCCCCTACAATGAGCAGTTCTTC. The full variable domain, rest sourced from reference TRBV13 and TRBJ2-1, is AAGVIQSPRHLIKEKRETATLKCYPIPRHDTVYWYQQGPGQDPQFLISFYEKMQSDKGSIPDRFSAQQFSDYHSELNMSSLELGDSALYFCASSPDRGPYNEQFFGPGTRLTVL.

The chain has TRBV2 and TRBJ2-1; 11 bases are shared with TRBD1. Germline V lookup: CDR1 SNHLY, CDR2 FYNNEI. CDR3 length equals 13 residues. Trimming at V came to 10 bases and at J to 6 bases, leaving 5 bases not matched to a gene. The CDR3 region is CATSGQGANEQFF. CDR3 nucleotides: TGTGCCACCTCAGGACAGGGGGCCAATGAGCAGTTCTTC. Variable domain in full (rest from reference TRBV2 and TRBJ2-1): EPEVTQTPSHQVTQMGQEVILRCVPISNHLYFYWYRQILGQKVEFLVSFYNNEISEKSEIFDDQFSVERPDGSNFTLKIRSTKLEDSAMYFCATSGQGANEQFFGPGTRLTVL.

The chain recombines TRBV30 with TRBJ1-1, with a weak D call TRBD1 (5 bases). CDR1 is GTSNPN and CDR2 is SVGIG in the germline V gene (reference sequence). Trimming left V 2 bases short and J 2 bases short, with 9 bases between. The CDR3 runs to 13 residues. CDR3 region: CAWSLGGNTEAFF. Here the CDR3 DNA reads TGTGCCTGGAGTTTGGGGGGAAACACTGAAGCTTTCTTT.

This CDR3 reads CASSASGGARDTQYF. The DNA of the CDR3 is TGTGCCAGCAGCGCTAGCGGGGGGGCCCGGGATACGCAGTATTTT. The V gene is TRBV9, the J gene TRBJ2-3; 12 nucleotides match TRBD2. CDR3 length: 15 residues. Germline V CDR1 and CDR2: SGDLS, YYNGEE. V lost 3 bases and J lost 6; bases outside the gene matches: 5.

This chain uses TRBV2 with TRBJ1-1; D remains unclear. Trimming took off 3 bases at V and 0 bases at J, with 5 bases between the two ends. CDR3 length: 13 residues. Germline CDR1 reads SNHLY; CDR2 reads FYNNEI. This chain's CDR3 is CASSEGLNTEAFF. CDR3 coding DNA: TGTGCCAGCAGTGAGGGCCTGAACACTGAAGCTTTCTTT.

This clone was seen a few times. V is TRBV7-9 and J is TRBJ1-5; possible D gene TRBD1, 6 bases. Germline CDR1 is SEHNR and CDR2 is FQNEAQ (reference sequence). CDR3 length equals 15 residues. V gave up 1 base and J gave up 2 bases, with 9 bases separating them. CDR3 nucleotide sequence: TGTGCCAGCAGCTTAGTGTCAGGGGGCAATCAGCCCCAGCATTTT. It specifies CASSLVSGGNQPQHF. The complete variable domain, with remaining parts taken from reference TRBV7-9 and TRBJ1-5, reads DTGVSQNPRHKITKRGQNVTFRCDPISEHNRLYWYRQTLGQGPEFLTYFQNEAQLEKSRLLSDRFSAERPKGSFSTLEIQRTEQGDSAMYLCASSLVSGGNQPQHFGDGTRLSIL.

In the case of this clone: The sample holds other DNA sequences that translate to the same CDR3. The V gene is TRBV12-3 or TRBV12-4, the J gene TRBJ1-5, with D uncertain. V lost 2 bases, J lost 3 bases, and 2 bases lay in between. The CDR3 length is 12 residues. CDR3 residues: CASSLYNQPQHF. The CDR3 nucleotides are TGTGCCAGCAGTTTATACAATCAGCCCCAGCATTTT.

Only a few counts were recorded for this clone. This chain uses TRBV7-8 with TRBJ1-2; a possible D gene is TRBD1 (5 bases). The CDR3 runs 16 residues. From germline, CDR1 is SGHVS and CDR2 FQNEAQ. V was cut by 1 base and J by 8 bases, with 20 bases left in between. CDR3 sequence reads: CASSLELRGSRGGYTF. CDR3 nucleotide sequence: TGTGCCAGCAGCTTAGAGCTTAGGGGATCAAGAGGAGGCTACACCTTC.

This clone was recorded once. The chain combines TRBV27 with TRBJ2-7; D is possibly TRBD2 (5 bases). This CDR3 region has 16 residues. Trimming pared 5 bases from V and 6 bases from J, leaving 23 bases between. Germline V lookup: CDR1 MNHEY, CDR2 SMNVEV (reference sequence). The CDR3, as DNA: TGTGCCAGCAGTGTCGGTGTTGGGAGAGGCTCGAGCGAGCAGTACTTC. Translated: CASSVGVGRGSSEQYF.

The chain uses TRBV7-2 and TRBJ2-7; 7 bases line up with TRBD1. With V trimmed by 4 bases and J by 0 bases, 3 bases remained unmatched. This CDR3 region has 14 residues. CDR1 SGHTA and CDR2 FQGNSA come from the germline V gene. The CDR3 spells CASSYQGDSYEQYF. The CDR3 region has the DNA TGTGCCAGCAGCTACCAGGGGGACTCCTACGAGCAGTACTTC.

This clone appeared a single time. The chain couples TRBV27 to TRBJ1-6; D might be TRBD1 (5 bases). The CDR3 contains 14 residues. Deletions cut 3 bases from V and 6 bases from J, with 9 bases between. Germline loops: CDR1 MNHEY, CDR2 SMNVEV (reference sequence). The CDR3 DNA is TGTGCCAGCAGTTTCCGAAGGGGTAATTCACCCCTCCACTTT. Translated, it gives CASSFRRGNSPLHF.

The CDR3 protein is CASSGGSWDTQYF. The CDR3, as DNA: TGTGCCAGCAGCGGGGGGAGTTGGGATACGCAGTATTTT. This sequence joins TRBV6-6 and TRBJ2-3; TRBD2 matches at 7 bases. CDR1 is MNHNY and CDR2 is SVGAGI in the germline V gene (reference sequence). The CDR3 is made up of 13 amino acids. V lost 6 bases, J lost 6 bases, and 6 bases stayed unmatched.